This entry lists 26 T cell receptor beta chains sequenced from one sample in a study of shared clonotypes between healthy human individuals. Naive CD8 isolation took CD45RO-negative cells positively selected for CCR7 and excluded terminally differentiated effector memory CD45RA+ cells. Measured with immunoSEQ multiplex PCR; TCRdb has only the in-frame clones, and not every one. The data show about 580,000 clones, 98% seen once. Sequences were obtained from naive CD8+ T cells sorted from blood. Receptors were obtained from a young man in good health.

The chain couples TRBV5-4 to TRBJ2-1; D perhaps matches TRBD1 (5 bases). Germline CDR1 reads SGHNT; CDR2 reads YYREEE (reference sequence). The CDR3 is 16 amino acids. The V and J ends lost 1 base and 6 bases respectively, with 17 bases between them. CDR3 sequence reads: CASSLNGIGVGNEQFF. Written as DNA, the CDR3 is TGTGCCAGCAGCTTGAACGGTATAGGGGTGGGCAATGAGCAGTTCTTC.

CDR3 coding DNA: TGTGCCAGCAGTTCCATAGCGGGAGGGCCAACAGATACGCAGTATTTT. Amino acid sequence: CASSSIAGGPTDTQYF. This chain links TRBV27 with TRBJ2-3; TRBD2 aligns across 11 bases. The CDR3 sequence is 16 residues long. V lost 4 bases and J lost 3; bases outside the gene matches: 6. Germline lookup yields CDR1 MNHEY and CDR2 SMNVEV (reference sequence).

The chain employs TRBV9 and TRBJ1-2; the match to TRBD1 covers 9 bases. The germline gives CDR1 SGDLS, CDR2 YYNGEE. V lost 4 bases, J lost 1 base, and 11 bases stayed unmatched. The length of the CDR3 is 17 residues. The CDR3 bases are TGTGCCAGCAGCCCTAAATACAGGGGGCTGGATAACTATGGCTACACCTTC. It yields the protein CASSPKYRGLDNYGYTF.

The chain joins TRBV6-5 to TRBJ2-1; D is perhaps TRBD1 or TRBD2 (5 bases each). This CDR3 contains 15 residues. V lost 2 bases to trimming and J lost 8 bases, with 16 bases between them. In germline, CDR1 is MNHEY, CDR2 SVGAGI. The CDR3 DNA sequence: TGTGCCAGCAGTTACCGGGACCCTCACGTGGATGAGCAGTTCTTC. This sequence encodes CASSYRDPHVDEQFF.

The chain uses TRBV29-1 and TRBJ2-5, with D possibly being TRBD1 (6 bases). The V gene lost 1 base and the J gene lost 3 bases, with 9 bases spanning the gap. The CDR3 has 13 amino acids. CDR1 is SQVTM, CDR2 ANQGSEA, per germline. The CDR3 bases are TGCAGCGTTGAAGGACAGGAGGAAGAGACCCAGTACTTC. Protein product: CSVEGQEEETQYF.

CDR3 amino acids: CASSSSAFNEKLFF. CDR3 nucleotides: TGTGCCAGCAGTTCCTCGGCCTTTAATGAAAAACTGTTTTTT. The V call is TRBV28, the J call TRBJ1-4; D is unresolved. Germline assignment: CDR1 MDHEN and CDR2 SYDVKM. The V end lost 4 bases, the J end lost 4 bases, and 10 bases lay between the germline ends. The CDR3 spans 14 residues.

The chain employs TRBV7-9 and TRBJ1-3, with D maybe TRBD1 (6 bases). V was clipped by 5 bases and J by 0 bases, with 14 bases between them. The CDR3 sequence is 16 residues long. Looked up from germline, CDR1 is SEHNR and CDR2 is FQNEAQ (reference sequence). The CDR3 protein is CASSPKGDYSGNTIYF. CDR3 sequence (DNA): TGTGCCAGCAGCCCCAAGGGGGACTACTCTGGAAACACCATATATTTT.

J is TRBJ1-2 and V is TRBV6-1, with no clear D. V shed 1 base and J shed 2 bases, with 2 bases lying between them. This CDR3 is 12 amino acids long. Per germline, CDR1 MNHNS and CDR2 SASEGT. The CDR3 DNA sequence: TGTGCCAGCAGTGAAGGGAACTATGGCTACACCTTC. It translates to CASSEGNYGYTF.

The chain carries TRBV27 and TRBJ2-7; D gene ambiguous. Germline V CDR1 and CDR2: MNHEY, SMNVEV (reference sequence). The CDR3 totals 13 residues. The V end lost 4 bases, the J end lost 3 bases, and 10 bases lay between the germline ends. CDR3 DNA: TGTGCCAGCAGTTACCAGGTCCACTACGAGCAGTACTTC. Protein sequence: CASSYQVHYEQYF.

The CDR3 DNA reads as TGTGCCAGCAGCTCGGACCACTATGAGCAGTTCTTC. This translates into CASSSDHYEQFF. The chain couples TRBV5-4 to TRBJ2-1, with D uncertain. Trimming took off 3 bases at V and 8 bases at J, with 9 bases between the two ends. Germline assignment: CDR1 SGHNT and CDR2 YYREEE (reference sequence). This CDR3 region has 12 residues.

The CDR3: CASSLPLAGAGYEQYF. CDR3 nucleotide sequence: TGTGCCAGCAGCCTACCGTTAGCGGGAGCGGGGTACGAGCAGTACTTC. V gene TRBV6-6 combines with J gene TRBJ2-7; TRBD2 agrees at 9 bases. Germline CDR1 is MNHNY and CDR2 is SVGAGI (reference sequence). V lost 6 bases to trimming and J lost 4 bases; unmatched junction nucleotides: 13. The CDR3 runs to 16 residues.

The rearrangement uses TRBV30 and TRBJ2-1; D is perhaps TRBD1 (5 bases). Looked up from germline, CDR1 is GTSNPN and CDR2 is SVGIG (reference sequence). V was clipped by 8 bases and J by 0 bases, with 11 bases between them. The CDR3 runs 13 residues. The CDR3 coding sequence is TGTGCCGGGGCCTTCGGCTCCTACAATGAGCAGTTCTTC. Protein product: CAGAFGSYNEQFF.

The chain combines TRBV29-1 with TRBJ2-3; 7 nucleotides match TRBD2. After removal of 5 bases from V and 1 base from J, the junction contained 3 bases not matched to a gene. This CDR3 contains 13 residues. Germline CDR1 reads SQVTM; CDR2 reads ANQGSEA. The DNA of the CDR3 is TGCAGCGTTCTTACTAGCGGCACAGATACGCAGTATTTT. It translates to CSVLTSGTDTQYF.

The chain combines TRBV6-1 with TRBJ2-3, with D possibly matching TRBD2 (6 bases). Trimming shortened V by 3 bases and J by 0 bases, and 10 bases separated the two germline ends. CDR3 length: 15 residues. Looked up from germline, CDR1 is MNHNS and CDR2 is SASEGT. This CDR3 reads CASSEGGSSTDTQYF. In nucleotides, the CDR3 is TGTGCCAGCAGTGAGGGGGGATCTAGCACAGATACGCAGTATTTT.

The CDR3 coding sequence is TGTGCCAGCCAGGCACCGGGCGTGAACACTGAAGCTTTCTTT. This translates into CASQAPGVNTEAFF. The chain joins TRBV7-9 to TRBJ1-1; no definite D call. In germline, CDR1 is SEHNR, CDR2 FQNEAQ (reference sequence). The CDR3 totals 14 residues. Trimming cost V 8 bases and J 0 bases, with 13 bases left between them.

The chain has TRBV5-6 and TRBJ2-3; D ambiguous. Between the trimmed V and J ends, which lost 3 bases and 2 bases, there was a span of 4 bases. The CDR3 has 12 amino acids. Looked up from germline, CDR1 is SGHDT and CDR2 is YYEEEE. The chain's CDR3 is CASSSFTDTQYF. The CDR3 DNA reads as TGTGCCAGCAGCTCCTTCACAGATACGCAGTATTTT.

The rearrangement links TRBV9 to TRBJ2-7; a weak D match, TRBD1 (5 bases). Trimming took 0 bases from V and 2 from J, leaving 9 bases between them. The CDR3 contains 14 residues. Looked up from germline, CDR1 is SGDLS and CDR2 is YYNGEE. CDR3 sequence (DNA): TGTGCCAGCAGCGTAGGGGGCGCCCCCTACGAGCAGTACTTC. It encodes CASSVGGAPYEQYF.

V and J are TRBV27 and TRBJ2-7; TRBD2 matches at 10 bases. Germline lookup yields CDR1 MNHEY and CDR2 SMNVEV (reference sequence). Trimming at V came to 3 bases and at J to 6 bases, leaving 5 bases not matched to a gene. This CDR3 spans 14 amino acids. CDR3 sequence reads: CASSLGTSVGEQYF. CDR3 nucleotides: TGTGCCAGCAGTTTGGGGACTAGCGTGGGCGAGCAGTACTTC.

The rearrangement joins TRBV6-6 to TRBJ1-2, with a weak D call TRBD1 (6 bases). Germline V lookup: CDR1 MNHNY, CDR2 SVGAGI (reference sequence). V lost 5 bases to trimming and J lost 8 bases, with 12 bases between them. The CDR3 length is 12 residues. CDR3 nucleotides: TGTGCCAGCAGTCCCGACAGGATGGGCTACACCTTC. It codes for CASSPDRMGYTF.

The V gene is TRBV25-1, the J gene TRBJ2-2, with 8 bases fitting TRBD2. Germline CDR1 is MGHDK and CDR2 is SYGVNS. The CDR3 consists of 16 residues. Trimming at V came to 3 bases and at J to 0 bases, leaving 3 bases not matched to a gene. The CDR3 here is CASSETSAPNTGELFF. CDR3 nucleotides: TGTGCCAGCAGTGAGACTAGCGCGCCGAACACCGGGGAGCTGTTTTTT.

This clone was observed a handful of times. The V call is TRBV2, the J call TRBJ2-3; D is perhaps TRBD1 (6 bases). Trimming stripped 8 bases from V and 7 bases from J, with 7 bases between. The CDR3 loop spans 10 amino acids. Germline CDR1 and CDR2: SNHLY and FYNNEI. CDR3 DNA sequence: TGTGCCAGCCAGGGGAATACGCAGTATTTT. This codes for CASQGNTQYF. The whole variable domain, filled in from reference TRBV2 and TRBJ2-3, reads EPEVTQTPSHQVTQMGQEVILRCVPISNHLYFYWYRQILGQKVEFLVSFYNNEISEKSEIFDDQFSVERPDGSNFTLKIRSTKLEDSAMYFCASQGNTQYFGPGTRLTVL.

The CDR3 reads CASSPSLAGGYTDTQYF. CDR3 coding DNA: TGTGCCAGCAGCCCGTCACTAGCGGGAGGGTACACAGATACGCAGTATTTT. The chain carries TRBV7-2 and TRBJ2-3; 13 bases line up with TRBD2. This CDR3 has 17 residues. Germline V gene sequence: CDR1 SGHTA, CDR2 FQGNSA. Unmatched junction bases numbered 7, after V lost 5 bases and J lost 2 bases.

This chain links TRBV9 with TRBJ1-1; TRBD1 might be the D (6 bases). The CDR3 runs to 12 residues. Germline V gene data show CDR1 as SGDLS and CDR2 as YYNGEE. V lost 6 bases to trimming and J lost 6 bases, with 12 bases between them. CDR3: CASNTGTSEAFF. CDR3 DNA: TGTGCCAGCAACACCGGGACATCTGAAGCTTTCTTT.

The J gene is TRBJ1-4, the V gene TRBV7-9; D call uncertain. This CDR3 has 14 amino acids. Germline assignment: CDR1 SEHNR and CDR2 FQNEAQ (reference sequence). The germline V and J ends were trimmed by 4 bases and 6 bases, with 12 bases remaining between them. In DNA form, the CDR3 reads TGTGCCAGCAGCTCCTGGGAACCGTATGAAAAACTGTTTTTT. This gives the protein CASSSWEPYEKLFF. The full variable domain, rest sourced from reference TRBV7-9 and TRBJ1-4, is DTGVSQNPRHKITKRGQNVTFRCDPISEHNRLYWYRQTLGQGPEFLTYFQNEAQLEKSRLLSDRFSAERPKGSFSTLEIQRTEQGDSAMYLCASSSWEPYEKLFFGSGTQLSVL.

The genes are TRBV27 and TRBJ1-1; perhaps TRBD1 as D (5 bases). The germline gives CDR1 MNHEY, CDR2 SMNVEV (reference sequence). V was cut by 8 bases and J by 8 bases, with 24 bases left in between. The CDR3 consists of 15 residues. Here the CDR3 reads CASRRSARTLDEAFF. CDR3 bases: TGTGCCAGCCGACGGAGTGCCAGGACATTGGACGAAGCTTTCTTT.

CDR3 coding DNA: TGCAGCGTTGAAGGCAGCGATAATGAAAAACTGTTTTTT. Protein product: CSVEGSDNEKLFF. The chain recombines TRBV29-1 with TRBJ1-4; no clear D gene. The germline V gene has CDR1 SQVTM and CDR2 ANQGSEA. V lost 1 base, J lost 4 bases, and 7 bases lay in between. The CDR3 is made up of 13 amino acids.